One sample yielded the 12 T cell receptor beta chains listed below, sequenced in a study of T cell responses to AZD1222 COVID-19 vaccine. Sequencing was performed with immunoSEQ multiplex PCR; in TCRdb, only in-frame clones are kept and a portion is missing. This sample has around 20,000 clones, with more than 70% found just once. The sample in question was peripheral blood, obtained 28 days after the second AZD1222 dose. The receptors were sampled from an adult who received the AZD1222 COVID-19 vaccine.

The V call is TRBV7-2, the J call TRBJ1-6, with D perhaps matching TRBD1 (6 bases). This CDR3 has 19 residues. The V and J ends lost 4 bases and 6 bases respectively, with 25 bases between them. Germline loops: CDR1 SGHTA, CDR2 FQGNSA. CDR3 DNA: TGTGCCAGCAGCTCACCCGGGGGGGCAGTCCGGAGGGCTAATTCACCCCTCCACTTT. It yields the protein CASSSPGGAVRRANSPLHF.

The rearrangement uses TRBV15 and TRBJ1-4; the D gene is possibly TRBD1 (5 bases). Per the germline V gene, CDR1 is LNHNV and CDR2 is YYDKDF (reference sequence). The CDR3 totals 14 residues. The germline V and J ends were trimmed by 3 bases and 7 bases, with 12 bases remaining between them. CDR3 in amino acids: CATSSLGEVEKLFF. CDR3 DNA: TGTGCCACCAGCAGTTTGGGGGAGGTTGAAAAACTGTTTTTT. The whole variable domain, filled in from reference TRBV15 and TRBJ1-4, reads DAMVIQNPRYQVTQFGKPVTLSCSQTLNHNVMYWYQQKSSQAPKLLFHYYDKDFNNEADTPDNFQSRRPNTSFCFLDIRSPGLGDTAMYLCATSSLGEVEKLFFGSGTQLSVL.

J is TRBJ2-2 and V is TRBV27; 10 positions agree with TRBD1. Unmatched junction bases numbered 1, after V lost 3 bases and J lost 0 bases. Per the germline V gene, CDR1 is MNHEY and CDR2 is SMNVEV (reference sequence). CDR3 length equals 16 residues. CDR3 in DNA: TGTGCCAGCAGTTTTGGACAGGGGGCGAACACCGGGGAGCTGTTTTTT. Translating it yields CASSFGQGANTGELFF.

V and J are TRBV4-2 and TRBJ2-1; D remains unclear. Deletions cut 4 bases from V and 8 bases from J, with 9 bases between. This CDR3 contains 12 residues. From germline, CDR1 is LGHNA and CDR2 YNFKEQ. The DNA of the CDR3 is TGTGCCAGCAGCCCCCTAGGCTATGAGCAGTTCTTC. Protein sequence: CASSPLGYEQFF.

The gene calls are TRBV18 and TRBJ2-1, with a tentative D call TRBD2 (6 bases). CDR1 is KGHSH, CDR2 LQKENI, per germline. This CDR3 is 17 amino acids long. V was shortened by 4 bases and J by 0 bases, with 16 bases between the two germline ends. CDR3 protein: CASSLNHAGSSYNEQFF. The CDR3 DNA reads as TGTGCCAGCTCACTGAACCACGCGGGGAGCTCCTACAATGAGCAGTTCTTC.

The genes are TRBV6-8 and TRBJ2-7; D gene ambiguous. The V end was cut by 2 bases, the J end by 2 bases, with 16 bases between. The germline CDR1 and CDR2 sequences are MNHGY and SAAAGT. The CDR3 is made up of 16 amino acids. The CDR3 sequence: CASSYTRHRTPYEQYF. DNA for the CDR3: TGTGCCAGCAGTTACACTCGACACAGAACCCCCTACGAGCAGTACTTC.

The gene calls are TRBV19 and TRBJ2-2; TRBD2 agrees at 12 bases. CDR3 length: 17 residues. V gave up 5 bases and J gave up 6 bases; unmatched junction bases: 10. Germline CDR1 is LNHDA and CDR2 is SQIVND (reference sequence). CDR3 in amino acids: CASSSRRLAGAPGELFF. The CDR3 region has the DNA TGTGCCAGTAGTTCAAGAAGACTAGCGGGAGCCCCCGGGGAGCTGTTTTTT.

In this sample, this clone turned up once. The chain links TRBV11-1 to TRBJ2-7; TRBD1 is a possible D gene (5 bases). From germline, CDR1 is SGHAT and CDR2 FQDESV (reference sequence). Trimming took 3 bases from V and 2 from J, leaving 11 bases between them. The CDR3 spans 14 residues. The CDR3 spells CASSFQGTTYEQYF. Here the CDR3 DNA reads TGTGCCAGCAGCTTTCAGGGTACGACCTACGAGCAGTACTTC.

The rearrangement joins TRBV10-3 to TRBJ2-1; D might be TRBD2 (6 bases). V lost 10 bases and J lost 5, with 15 bases in between. The CDR3 runs to 13 residues. Germline CDR1 is ENHRY and CDR2 is SYGVKD. CDR3 loop: CASGDSGDNEQFF. In nucleotides, the CDR3 is TGTGCCAGCGGGGACTCTGGGGACAATGAGCAGTTCTTC.

V and J are TRBV21-1 and TRBJ2-7. TRBV21-1 is noted as a pseudogene. The CDR3 has 15 residues. The CDR3 nucleotides are TGTGCCAGCAGGGAAACGGGCGAGGCCGGCTACGAGCAGTACTTC. Protein: CASRETGEAGYEQYF.

V usage is TRBV4-3 and J usage is TRBJ2-2; D is perhaps TRBD1 or TRBD2 (6 bases each). V was cut by 4 bases and J by 5 bases, with 14 bases left in between. Looked up from germline, CDR1 is LGHNA and CDR2 is YSLEER. This CDR3 region has 15 residues. CDR3 bases: TGCGCCAGCAGCCCGATGGAAGGGGGGACCGGGGAGCTGTTTTTT. Translation gives CASSPMEGGTGELFF.

The chain has TRBV27 and TRBJ2-2; unclear D gene. V shed 5 bases and J shed 4 bases, with 11 bases lying between them. The length of the CDR3 is 14 residues. Germline V lookup: CDR1 MNHEY, CDR2 SMNVEV (reference sequence). This CDR3 is CASSPLQITGELFF. The DNA for the CDR3 is TGTGCCAGCAGTCCCCTGCAGATCACCGGGGAGCTGTTTTTT.